This passage covers 4 T cell receptor beta chains from one sample sequenced in a study of T cells in narcolepsy (dated by TCRdb to between 2017 and 2018). The library was prepared using the immunoSEQ multiplex PCR assay. TCRdb holds this immuneACCESS table with in-frame rearrangements only. Some clones are missing; in checked studies, unresolved V genes explain under half, and the rest has no known cause. This sample gives roughly 24,000 clones in total; roughly 80% of them show up just once. The ten most abundant clones make up 0.9% to 1.2% of the sample. Sequencing was performed on memory (CD45RA-) CD4+ T cells from blood. The cell subset or site label on this specimen signifies: memory T cells sorted ex vivo from peripheral blood. The receptors here all came from a human donor in good health.

The CDR3 region has the DNA TGTGCCAGCAGTGCGACAGCCGTCTATGGCTACACCTTC. This gives the protein CASSATAVYGYTF. This rearrangement joins TRBV7-8 to TRBJ1-2, with D possibly matching TRBD1 (5 bases). Germline V gene data show CDR1 as SGHVS and CDR2 as FQNEAQ. Trimming took 6 bases from V and 4 from J, leaving 12 bases between them. This CDR3 has 13 amino acids.

The chain couples TRBV5-4 to TRBJ2-6, with unresolved D. Germline V gene lookup returns CDR1 SGHNT and CDR2 YYREEE (reference sequence). This CDR3 region has 14 residues. V was pared by 3 bases and J by 7 bases, with 11 bases between. The CDR3 loop reads CASSSEGRANVLTF. DNA for the CDR3: TGTGCCAGCAGCTCGGAAGGACGAGCCAACGTCCTGACTTTC.

This clone was detected once. V and J are TRBV19 and TRBJ2-5; D possibly corresponds to TRBD1 (5 bases). CDR3 length: 16 amino acids. The V end was cut by 4 bases, the J end by 1 base, with 16 bases between. CDR1 and CDR2 from the germline V gene are LNHDA and SQIVND (reference sequence). In nucleotides, the CDR3 is TGTGCCAGTAGTACCGCAGGGTTTGGGGTCCAAGAGACCCAGTACTTC. Its protein is CASSTAGFGVQETQYF.

A note on this clone: At one of its ends the junction is not consistent with the germline gene, which may arise from a read error. The chain links TRBV10-3 to TRBJ2-5; D is unclear. Germline V CDR1 and CDR2: ENHRY, SYGVKD. The CDR3 has 12 residues. For the CDR3, the DNA is TGTGCCATCAATGAGAACCTAGAGACCCAGTACTTC. This gives the protein CAINENLETQYF.